This T cell receptor (beta chain) stems from a study of tumor-infiltrating lymphocytes in primary liver carcinoma. Across the study: The tumors, T1-T3 N0M0 lesions, were roughly 4 to 10 cm across.

This CDR3 is built from 15 residues. In germline, CDR1 is SGHNT, CDR2 YYREEE (reference sequence). In the case of this clonotype: The antigen is undetermined. At one of its ends the junction is not consistent with the germline gene, which may arise from a read error.

Total RNA amounting to 500 ng was the source from which TCR beta cDNA was made with a constant-region primer. Three nested multiplex PCR rounds, a slightly modified ARM-PCR, produced the libraries for TCR beta. The opening two PCR rounds, about 11 cycles each, paired TRBV1-TRBV30 forward primers with a C-beta reverse primer. Via MiXCR, TCRdb re-called the multiplex PCR reads, giving one row per CDR3 protein. Seen here are roughly 78,000 distinct CDR3 sequences, 71% observed once, and the top ten hold approximately 15%. General study points: Merely some 8-24% of top clones spanned all five tumor regions.

Taking about 18-32 mg of unsorted bulk tissue, the authors co-extracted RNA and DNA. Surgical resection served as treatment for the primary liver carcinoma of these patients. The sequence was obtained from a woman aged 60 to 75 with primary liver carcinoma and hepatitis B virus infection. Sequencing was carried out using liver tumor tissue from sampling region 4. The subset here: tumor region T4, right-lateral pole. The chain links TRBV5-4 to TRBJ2-1; 9 bases map to TRBD1. CDR3 coding DNA: TGTGCCAGCAGTCTCCGTGGACAGGGGATCAATGAGCAGGTCTTC. Its protein product is CASSLRGQGINEQVF.